A selection of T cell receptor beta chains follows, all from one sample in a study of T cell responses to AZD1222 COVID-19 vaccine. TCRdb's table, derived via immunoSEQ multiplex PCR, lists solely in-frame clones and lacks some. The table shows over 100,000 clones, with 70% to 90% occurring only once. The sample in question was peripheral blood, obtained on day 0 of AZD1222 vaccination. These receptors all come from an adult in good health. The CDR3 runs from the conserved cysteine through the conserved F or W. The D gene is left open where the match is weak. Clone size is shown for a subset of rows, as once, few, many or a class of expanded clone.

TRBJ1-5	NA	TRBV19	NA	TGTGCCAGTAGGACTGACGGATGGAATCAGCCCCAGCATTTT	CASRTDGWNQPQHF
TRBJ1-6	NA	TRBV19	NA	TGTGCCAGTAGTATATGGGGATCTCGGGGTAATTCACCCCTCCACTTT	CASSIWGSRGNSPLHF
TRBJ1-1	NA	TRBV18	NA	TGTGCCAGCTCCCCGCAGGGGAACACTGAAGCTTTCTTT	CASSPQGNTEAFF
TRBJ2-7	NA	TRBV30	NA	TGTGCCTGGAGTGGATCATCGAGGACAAATGGATACGAGCAGTACTTC	CAWSGSSRTNGYEQYF
TRBJ1-3	NA	TRBV28	NA	TGTGCCAGCAGTTTGGCTCGAGGAAACACCATATATTTT	CASSLARGNTIYF
TRBJ2-2	NA	TRBV28	NA	TGTGCCAGCAGTTTGATTAGCAGTAACACCGGGGAGCTGTTTTTT	CASSLISSNTGELFF
TRBJ1-3	once	TRBV5-4	NA	TGTGCCAGCAGCTTAGGAGGGGGTCTCTCTGGAAACACCATATATTTT	CASSLGGGLSGNTIYF
TRBJ2-5	once	TRBV5-1	TRBD2	TGCGCCAGCAGCTTGGGGACTAGCGGGATTCAAGAGACCCAGTACTTC	CASSLGTSGIQETQYF
TRBJ2-5	NA	TRBV3-1/TRBV3-2	TRBD1	TGTGCCAGCTCAGTAAGACAGGGGGCCGGGGAGACCCAGTACTTC	CASSVRQGAGETQYF
TRBJ1-1	NA	TRBV5-1	TRBD1	TGCGCCAGCAGCATCTCCGGGACAGTGAACACTGAAGCTTTCTTT	CASSISGTVNTEAFF
TRBJ2-1	NA	TRBV21-1	NA	TGTGCCAGCAACGCCCGTAATGAGCAGTTCTTC	CASNARNEQFF
TRBJ2-3	NA	TRBV11-2	TRBD2	TGTGCCAGCAGCAAGCGACTAGCGGAGACTACAGATACGCAGTATTTT	CASSKRLAETTDTQYF
TRBJ2-1	once	TRBV30	TRBD2	TGTGCCTGGAGTGTACTCCCAGAGTTTAGCGGGAGATTAATCAATGAGCAGTTCTTC	CAWSVLPEFSGRLINEQFF
TRBJ2-3	NA	TRBV24-1	TRBD2	TGTGCCACCAGTGATTCCCGGACTAGCGGGAGTGTCGGCACAGATACGCAGTATTTT	CATSDSRTSGSVGTDTQYF
TRBJ2-2	NA	TRBV28	NA	TGTGCCAGCAGACAGGACACTTTCAACACCGGGGAGCTGTTTTTT	CASRQDTFNTGELFF
TRBJ2-7	NA	TRBV28	TRBD2	TGTGCCAGCAGTTTCGCGTCTAGCGGGGCTCTAGGGCAGTACTTC	CASSFASSGALGQYF
TRBJ2-5	NA	TRBV30	TRBD2	TGTGCCTGGAGTGGGGGGGGAGAGACCCAGTACTTC	CAWSGGGETQYF
TRBJ1-2	NA	TRBV4-1	NA	TGCGCCAGCAGCCAAGAAGTAACAGGAACCTATGGCTACACCTTC	CASSQEVTGTYGYTF